This TCR beta chain emerged from a study of cytomegalovirus exposure and HLA in healthy donors. Overall study findings and caveats: In vitro checks showed that three CMV-associated chains really do target CMV antigens.

A remark on this clone: What it binds is unknown.

A multiplex PCR was run with 60 Vbeta primers and 13 Jbeta primers. Clones were read by immunoSEQ multiplex PCR, and TCRdb kept only the in-frame ones, dropping some. In the table there are 150,000 to 200,000 clones, around 63% of which are singletons. The germline V gene has CDR1 SGHDT and CDR2 YYEEEE. Trimming at V came to 6 bases and at J to 5 bases, leaving 8 bases not matched to a gene. The CDR3 covers 14 residues. The sequenced sample was PBMCs. The J gene is TRBJ2-1, the V gene TRBV5-6; TRBD2 matches 7 bases. The TCR comes from a woman between 18 and 29 years old in good health and CMV-seropositive. The chain's CDR3 is CASTSLAGHNEQFF. CDR3 sequence (DNA): TGTGCCAGCACCTCCTTAGCGGGCCACAATGAGCAGTTCTTC.